This T cell receptor (beta chain) is drawn from a study of T cells in tumors after PD-1 blockade. The protocol was immunoSEQ multiplex PCR, while the TCRdb copy is restricted to in-frame clones and leaves out a portion. The sample lists roughly 48,000 clones; around 85% were seen once. This clone turned up a few times. The CDR3 sequence is 14 residues long. Germline-derived CDR1 and CDR2 are SGHTA and FQGNSA. V lost 4 bases to trimming and J lost 3 bases; unmatched junction nucleotides: 3. This chain uses TRBV7-2 with TRBJ1-5; the match to TRBD1 covers 7 bases. This sample comprised PBMCs, obtained before anti-PD-1 treatment. This TCR was sampled from a human donor with basal cell carcinoma. As DNA, the CDR3 is TGTGCCAGCAGCTCACAGGGGACCAATCAGCCCCAGCATTTT. It is translated as CASSSQGTNQPQHF.